This is a list of T cell receptor beta chains from one sample in a study of cytomegalovirus exposure and HLA in healthy donors. The repertoire was sequenced with immunoSEQ multiplex PCR; TCRdb's copy has only in-frame clones and lacks some. Seen here are about 180,000 clones, roughly 79% observed once, and the top ten hold 4.9%. Material: PBMCs. The source of these receptors is a woman younger than 30 in good health and CMV-seropositive. CDR3s include the opening cysteine and the closing phenylalanine or tryptophan. The D gene is left open where the match is weak. Expanded clones get a size class; other rows say once, few or many, or leave the size out.

TRBJ2-6 TRBV4-1 - - CASSQDSGFPGANVLTF TGCGCCAGCAGCCAAGATTCCGGGTTCCCTGGGGCCAACGTCCTGACTTTC
TRBJ1-2 TRBV5-6 - TRBD1 CASSTRTGGVYGYTF TGTGCCAGCAGCACCCGGACAGGGGGCGTCTATGGCTACACCTTC
TRBJ2-7 TRBV11-3 - - CASSLDFRDEQYF TGTGCCAGCAGCTTAGACTTTCGGGACGAGCAGTACTTC
TRBJ1-6 TRBV28 - TRBD1 CASSLQGAYSPLHF TGTGCCAGCAGTCTACAGGGGGCTTATTCACCCCTCCACTTT
TRBJ2-3 TRBV28 many - CASTTSTDTQYF TGTGCCAGCACAACTAGCACAGATACGCAGTATTTT
TRBJ1-1 TRBV11-2 - - CASSRWGSGDTEAFF TGTGCCAGCAGCCGGTGGGGCAGCGGGGACACTGAAGCTTTCTTT
TRBJ2-7 TRBV11-2 - - CASSSLTSTSSYEQYF TGTGCCAGCAGCTCCCTTACTAGTACGAGCTCCTACGAGCAGTACTTC
TRBJ2-6 TRBV7-3 - - CASSPLGANVLTF TGTGCCAGCAGCCCCCTGGGGGCCAACGTCCTGACTTTC
TRBJ1-4 TRBV9 few - CASSVDVTEVEKLFF TGTGCCAGCAGCGTCGACGTAACGGAGGTGGAAAAACTGTTTTTT
TRBJ2-7 TRBV4-3 - TRBD2 CASSQDSGRGGFYEQYF TGCGCCAGCAGCCAAGATAGTGGGCGGGGGGGTTTCTACGAGCAGTACTTC
TRBJ1-6 TRBV11-2 - TRBD1 CASSPGQGDSPLHF TGTGCCAGCAGCCCCGGACAGGGGGATTCACCCCTCCACTTT
TRBJ1-3 TRBV18 - TRBD1 CASSPDRGLGNTIYF TGTGCCAGCTCACCAGACAGGGGGCTTGGAAACACCATATATTTT
TRBJ1-6 TRBV6-6 - - CASTQGNTGDSPLHF TGTGCCAGCACCCAAGGGAATACCGGGGATTCACCCCTCCACTTT
TRBJ1-6 TRBV5-6 - - CASSFSLVQGNSPLHF TGTGCCAGCAGCTTTTCCTTGGTGCAGGGAAATTCACCCCTCCACTTT
TRBJ1-2 TRBV2 - - CASRLTDYGYTF TGTGCCAGCAGGCTGACAGACTATGGCTACACCTTC
TRBJ2-7 TRBV5-1 - - CASSLSGGAYEQYF TGCGCCAGCAGCTTGTCCGGGGGAGCCTACGAGCAGTACTTC
TRBJ2-7 TRBV27 - TRBD2 CASNPAGDVSYEQYF TGTGCCAGCAACCCTGCGGGGGACGTTAGCTACGAGCAGTACTTC
TRBJ1-1 TRBV19 - TRBD1 CASSTSTGWTEAFF TGTGCCAGTAGTACATCGACAGGGTGGACTGAAGCTTTCTTT
TRBJ2-2 TRBV6-6 - - CASRPRGTGELFF TGTGCCAGCAGACCTAGGGGGACCGGGGAGCTGTTTTTT
TRBJ2-1 TRBV7-2 - TRBD2 CASSLVGGGYNEQFF TGTGCCAGCAGCTTAGTTGGCGGGGGCTACAATGAGCAGTTCTTC
TRBJ1-5 TRBV2 - TRBD1 CASNFDRGKDQPQHF TGTGCCAGCAACTTCGACAGGGGCAAGGATCAGCCCCAGCATTTT
TRBJ2-1 TRBV6-5 - - CASSQTETSSKEQFF TGTGCCAGCAGTCAGACCGAGACTTCGTCAAAGGAGCAGTTCTTC
TRBJ2-2 TRBV7-2 - TRBD2 CASSLTASGGVTGELFF TGTGCCAGCAGCTTAACAGCTAGCGGGGGGGTCACCGGGGAGCTGTTTTTT
TRBJ2-5 TRBV7-9 few - CASSRWPSRDSEETQYF TGTGCCAGCAGCCGGTGGCCTTCCCGGGACTCTGAAGAGACCCAGTACTTC
TRBJ2-1 TRBV15 - - CATSRVGGAREQFF TGTGCCACCAGCAGAGTGGGGGGGGCGAGGGAGCAGTTCTTC
TRBJ2-3 TRBV5-4 - TRBD2 CASSLEISGGADTQYF TGTGCCAGCAGCTTGGAAATTAGCGGGGGGGCGGATACGCAGTATTTT
TRBJ1-1 TRBV7-2 - - CASSLDSNTEAFF TGTGCCAGCAGCTTAGACAGTAACACTGAAGCTTTCTTT